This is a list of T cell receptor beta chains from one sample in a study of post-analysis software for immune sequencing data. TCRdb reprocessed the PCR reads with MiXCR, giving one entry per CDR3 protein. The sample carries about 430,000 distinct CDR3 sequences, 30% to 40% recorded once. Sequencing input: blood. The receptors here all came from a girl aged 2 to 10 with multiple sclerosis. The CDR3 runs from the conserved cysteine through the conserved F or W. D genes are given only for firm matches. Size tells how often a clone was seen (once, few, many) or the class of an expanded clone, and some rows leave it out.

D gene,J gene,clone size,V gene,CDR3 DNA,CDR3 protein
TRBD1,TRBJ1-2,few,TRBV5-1,TGCGCCAGCAGCTCGCCTATCCCGGGACAGGGGATGAGTGGCTACACCTTC,CASSSPIPGQGMSGYTF
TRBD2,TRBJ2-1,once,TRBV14,TGTGCCAGCAGCCAAGATCGGGGGACTAGCGCCTACAATGAGCAGTTCTTC,CASSQDRGTSAYNEQFF
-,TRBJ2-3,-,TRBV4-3,TGCGCCAGCAGCCTGGAGGTTAATGTAGCCGGGACGGAGGAAGATACGCAGTATTTT,CASSLEVNVAGTEEDTQYF
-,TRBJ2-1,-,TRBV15,TGTGCCACCAGCAGAGATCCCTCGGGACTGAAATACAATGAGCAGTTCTTC,CATSRDPSGLKYNEQFF
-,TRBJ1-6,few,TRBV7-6,TGTGCCAGCAGCGGGCCCGGGACTTACCCCTATTCACCCCTCCACTTT,CASSGPGTYPYSPLHF
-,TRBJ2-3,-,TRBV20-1,TGCAGTGCTACGCCCTGGGGATCAGATACGCAGTATTTT,CSATPWGSDTQYF
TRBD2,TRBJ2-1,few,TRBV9,TGTGCCAGCAGCCCGAGGGTACTAGCGGGAGGCAATGAGCAGTTCTTC,CASSPRVLAGGNEQFF
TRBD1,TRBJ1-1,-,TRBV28,TGTGCCAGCAGCCGGATGACAGGGGTGAACACTGAAGCTTTCTTT,CASSRMTGVNTEAFF
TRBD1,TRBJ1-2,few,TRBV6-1,TGTGCCAGCAGTGAATCGACAGGGGGCTGGGGCTACACCTTC,CASSESTGGWGYTF
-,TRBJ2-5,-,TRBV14,TGTGCCAGCAGCCCCTTCACTTCGGAGACCCAGTACTTC,CASSPFTSETQYF